This T cell receptor beta chain was captured in a study of CD8 T cells in ankylosing spondylitis. Study conclusions and caveats: Characteristic of ankylosing spondylitis blood, it appeared, was a TCR beta motif comprising eight highly homologous variants. Some motif variants were previously reported in reactive arthritis synovial fluid and blood.

In regard to this clonotype: Its specificity is not known.

TCRdb called the 5' RACE reads again in MiXCR, with one record for every CDR3 protein. The profile shows almost 250,000 distinct CDR3 sequences, roughly 32% of them singletons. Trimming removed 6 bases from V and 3 bases from J, with 12 bases in between. The CDR3 extends over 14 amino acids. The rearrangement joins TRBV12-3 or TRBV12-4 to TRBJ2-1; possible D gene TRBD2, 6 bases. The receptor was isolated from a male donor with ankylosing spondylitis or in good health (not recorded which). Specimen: blood, either unsorted or a sorted T cell fraction (not recorded which). The CDR3 bases are TGTGCCAGCAGACCGGCAGCGGGCTACAATGAGCAGTTCTTC. Its protein is CASRPAAGYNEQFF.